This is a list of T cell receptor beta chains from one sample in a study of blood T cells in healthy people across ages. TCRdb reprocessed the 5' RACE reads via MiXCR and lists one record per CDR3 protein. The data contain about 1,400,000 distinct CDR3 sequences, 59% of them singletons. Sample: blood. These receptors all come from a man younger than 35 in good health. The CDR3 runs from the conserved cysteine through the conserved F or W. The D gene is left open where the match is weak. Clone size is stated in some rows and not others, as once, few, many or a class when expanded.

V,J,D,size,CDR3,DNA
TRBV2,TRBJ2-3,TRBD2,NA,CATSGSGGGTDTQYF,TGTGCCACCTCAGGCAGCGGGGGGGGCACAGATACGCAGTATTTT
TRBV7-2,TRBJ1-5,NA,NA,CASADGWFQPQHF,TGTGCCAGCGCCGACGGGTGGTTTCAGCCCCAGCATTTT
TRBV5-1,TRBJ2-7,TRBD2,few,CASTKTSGTYEQYF,TGCGCCAGCACCAAAACTAGCGGGACCTACGAGCAGTACTTC
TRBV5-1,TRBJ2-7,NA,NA,CASSSDPGTPAYEQYF,TGCGCCAGCAGCTCAGATCCCGGGACACCCGCCTACGAGCAGTACTTC
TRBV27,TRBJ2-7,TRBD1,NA,CASSSSGARQGSYEQYF,TGTGCCAGCAGTTCCTCTGGGGCGAGACAGGGCTCCTACGAGCAGTACTTC
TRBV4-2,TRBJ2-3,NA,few,CASSRVVADTQYF,TGTGCCAGCAGCAGGGTGGTCGCAGATACGCAGTATTTT
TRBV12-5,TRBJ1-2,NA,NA,CASVGARGYTF,TGTGCTAGTGTAGGGGCGAGAGGCTACACCTTC
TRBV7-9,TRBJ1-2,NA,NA,CASSPSRAGGYGYTF,TGTGCCAGCAGCCCGTCCCGGGCCGGGGGTTATGGCTACACCTTC
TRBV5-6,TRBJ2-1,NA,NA,CASSLAGGDSYNEQFF,TGTGCCAGCAGCTTGGCCGGCGGGGACTCCTACAATGAGCAGTTCTTC
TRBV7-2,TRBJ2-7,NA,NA,CASSLGFGRSSYEQYF,TGTGCCAGCAGCTTAGGGTTTGGGCGGAGCTCCTACGAGCAGTACTTC
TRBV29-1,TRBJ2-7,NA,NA,CSASLSGFLDEQYF,TGCAGCGCCTCCTTGTCAGGGTTCCTAGACGAGCAGTACTTC
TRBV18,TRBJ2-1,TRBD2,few,CASSSTSGRAYEQFF,TGTGCCAGCTCATCGACTAGCGGGAGGGCGTATGAGCAGTTCTTC
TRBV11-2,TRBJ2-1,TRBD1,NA,CASSFRQGWDEQFF,TGTGCCAGCAGCTTTAGACAGGGGTGGGATGAGCAGTTCTTC
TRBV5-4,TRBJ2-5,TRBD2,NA,CASSLAGGLFETQYF,TGTGCCAGCAGCCTAGCGGGAGGGTTATTCGAGACCCAGTACTTC
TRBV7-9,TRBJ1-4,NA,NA,CASSLSNLGVGEKLFF,TGTGCCAGCAGCTTATCGAACCTGGGTGTAGGAGAAAAACTGTTTTTT
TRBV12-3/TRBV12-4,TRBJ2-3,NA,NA,CASSFSGAGDTQYF,TGTGCCAGCAGTTTTTCCGGGGCCGGAGATACGCAGTATTTT
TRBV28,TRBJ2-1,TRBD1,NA,CASSLYRGPPYNEQFF,TGTGCCAGCAGTTTATACAGGGGCCCCCCTTACAATGAGCAGTTCTTC
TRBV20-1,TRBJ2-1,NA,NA,CSALGSSSYNEQFF,TGCAGTGCCCTCGGGTCCAGCTCCTACAATGAGCAGTTCTTC
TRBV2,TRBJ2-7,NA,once,CASSYRTLRPHYEQYF,TGTGCCAGCAGCTACCGGACTCTCCGACCCCACTACGAGCAGTACTTC
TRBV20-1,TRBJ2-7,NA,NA,CSASGREPQIYEQYF,TGCAGTGCTAGTGGAAGGGAGCCCCAAATCTACGAGCAGTACTTC
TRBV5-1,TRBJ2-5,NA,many,CASSPDGETQYF,TGTGCCAGCAGTCCAGATGGCGAGACCCAGTACTTC
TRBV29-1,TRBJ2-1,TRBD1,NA,CSVVAVQGAEYNEQFF,TGCAGCGTTGTTGCTGTACAGGGGGCCGAATACAATGAGCAGTTCTTC
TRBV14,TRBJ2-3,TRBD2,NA,CASSPGTSGGADTQYF,TGTGCCAGCAGCCCTGGGACTAGCGGGGGGGCAGATACGCAGTATTTT
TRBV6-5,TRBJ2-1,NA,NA,CASRTGSSYNEQFF,TGTGCCAGCAGGACAGGTAGCTCCTACAATGAGCAGTTCTTC
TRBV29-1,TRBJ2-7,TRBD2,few,CSVGRGAGVYYEQYF,TGCAGCGTTGGGAGGGGAGCGGGAGTTTACTACGAGCAGTACTTC
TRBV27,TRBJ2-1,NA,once,CASRPLGDSYNEQFF,TGTGCCAGCAGACCCCTAGGGGACTCCTACAATGAGCAGTTCTTC
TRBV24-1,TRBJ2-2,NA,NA,CATSGVNVATGELFF,TGTGCCACCAGTGGCGTAAATGTAGCAACCGGGGAGCTGTTTTTT
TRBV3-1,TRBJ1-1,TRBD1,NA,CASSRPGQGVMAFF,TGTGCCAGCAGCCGACCGGGACAGGGAGTTATGGCTTTCTTT
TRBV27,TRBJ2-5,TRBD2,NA,CASSSLRAGEGETQYF,TGTGCCAGCAGTTCCCTGAGGGCGGGAGAGGGGGAGACCCAGTACTTC
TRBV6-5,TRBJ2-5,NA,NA,CASSYTDIQETQYF,TGTGCCAGCAGTTACACGGATATCCAAGAGACCCAGTACTTC
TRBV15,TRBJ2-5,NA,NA,CATSEPGVNQETQYF,TGTGCCACCAGCGAACCGGGGGTTAACCAAGAGACCCAGTACTTC
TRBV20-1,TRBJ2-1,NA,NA,CSASSDLVSSYNEQFF,TGCAGTGCGAGTAGCGACCTAGTAAGTTCCTACAATGAGCAGTTCTTC
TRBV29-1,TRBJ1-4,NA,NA,CSANGATNEKLFF,TGCAGCGCCAACGGCGCAACTAATGAAAAACTGTTTTTT
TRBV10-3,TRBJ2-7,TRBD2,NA,CAISASTSGTHYEQYF,TGTGCCATCAGTGCCTCGACTAGCGGGACCCACTACGAGCAGTACTTC
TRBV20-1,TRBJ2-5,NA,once,CSAPEGQETQYF,TGCAGTGCTCCCGAGGGGCAAGAGACCCAGTACTTC
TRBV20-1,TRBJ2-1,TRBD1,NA,CSARRTGGSYNEQFF,TGCAGTGCTAGACGGACAGGGGGGTCGTACAATGAGCAGTTCTTC
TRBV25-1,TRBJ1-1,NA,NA,CASSAGEAFF,TGTGCCAGCAGTGCGGGTGAGGCTTTCTTT
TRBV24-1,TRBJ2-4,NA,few,CATSDLRGGEQYF,TGTGCCACCAGTGATTTGAGGGGAGGAGAGCAGTACTTC
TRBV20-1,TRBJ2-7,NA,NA,CSASDSSYNEQYF,TGCAGTGCTAGTGACAGTTCCTACAATGAGCAGTACTTC
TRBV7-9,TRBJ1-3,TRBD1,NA,CASSLNTGAVDTIYF,TGTGCCAGCAGCTTAAACACAGGGGCGGTTGACACCATATATTTT
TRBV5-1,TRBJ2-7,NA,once,CASSSARDRTYEQYF,TGCGCCAGCAGCTCGGCCCGGGACCGTACCTACGAGCAGTACTTC
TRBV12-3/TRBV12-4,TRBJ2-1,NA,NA,CASSSKQDRGNEQFF,TGTGCCAGCAGTTCAAAGCAAGACCGGGGTAATGAGCAGTTCTTC
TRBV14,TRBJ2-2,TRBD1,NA,CASSQFFTGVHGELFF,TGTGCCAGCAGCCAATTCTTCACAGGGGTTCACGGGGAGCTGTTTTTT
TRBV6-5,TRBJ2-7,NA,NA,CASSYGGRYEQYF,TGTGCCAGCAGTTACGGGGGCAGGTACGAGCAGTACTTC
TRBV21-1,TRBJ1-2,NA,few,CASSRPRGHYGYTF,TGTGCCAGCAGCAGACCGAGGGGACATTATGGCTACACCTTC
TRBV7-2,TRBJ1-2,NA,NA,CASSLPARDRRSSGYTF,TGTGCCAGCAGTCTACCAGCCCGGGACCGCCGATCCTCTGGCTACACCTTC
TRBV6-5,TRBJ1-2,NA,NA,CASSYSMVTGGYTF,TGTGCCAGCAGTTACTCGATGGTAACTGGTGGCTACACCTTC
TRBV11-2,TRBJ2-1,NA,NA,CASSSLRGRRTYEQFF,TGTGCCAGCAGCTCCCTCCGCGGTAGGCGAACCTACGAGCAGTTCTTC
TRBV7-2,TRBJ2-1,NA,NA,CASNIRHVSYNEQFF,TGTGCTAGCAACATCAGACACGTCTCCTACAATGAGCAGTTCTTC
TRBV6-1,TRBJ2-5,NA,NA,CASSRGGQAGTQYF,TGTGCCAGCAGCCGGGGCGGCCAGGCAGGGACCCAGTACTTC
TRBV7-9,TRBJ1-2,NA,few,CASTGYLHGYTF,TGTGCCAGCACGGGGTATTTGCATGGCTACACCTTC
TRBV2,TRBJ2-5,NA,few,CASSDPDREELETQYF,TGTGCCAGCAGCGACCCGGATAGGGAGGAATTAGAGACCCAGTACTTC
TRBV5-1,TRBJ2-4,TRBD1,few,CASSEGTGDKNIQYF,TGCGCCAGCAGCGAGGGGACAGGGGATAAAAACATTCAGTACTTC
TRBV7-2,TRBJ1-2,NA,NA,CASSSGGWTVYGYTF,TGTGCCAGCAGCTCCGGAGGGTGGACAGTCTATGGCTACACCTTC
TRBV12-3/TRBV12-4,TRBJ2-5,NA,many,CASSFAGQETQYF,TGCGCCAGCAGCTTTGCAGGTCAAGAGACCCAGTACTTC
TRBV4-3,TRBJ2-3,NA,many,CASSRSGSTDTQYF,TGCGCCAGCAGCCGAAGCGGCAGCACAGATACGCAGTATTTT
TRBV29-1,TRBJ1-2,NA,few,CSVEGGSYGYTF,TGCAGCGTTGAAGGTGGAAGCTATGGCTACACCTTC